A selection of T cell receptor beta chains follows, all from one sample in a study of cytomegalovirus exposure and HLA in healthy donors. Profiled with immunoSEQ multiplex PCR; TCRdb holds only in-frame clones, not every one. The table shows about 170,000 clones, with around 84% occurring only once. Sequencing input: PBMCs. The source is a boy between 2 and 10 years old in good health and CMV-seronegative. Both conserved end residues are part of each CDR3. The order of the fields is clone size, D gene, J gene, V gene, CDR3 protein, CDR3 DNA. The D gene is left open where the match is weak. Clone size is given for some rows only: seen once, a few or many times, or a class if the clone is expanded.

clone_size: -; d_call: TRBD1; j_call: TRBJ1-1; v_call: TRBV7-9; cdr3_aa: CASREPTGPGDAEAFF; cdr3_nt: TGTGCCAGCAGGGAACCGACAGGGCCGGGGGATGCTGAAGCTTTCTTT
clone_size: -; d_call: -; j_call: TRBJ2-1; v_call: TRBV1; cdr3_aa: CTSGRPGLAGGMGNEQFF; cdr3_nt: TGCACCAGCGGTCGACCGGGACTAGCGGGAGGAATGGGCAATGAGCAGTTCTTC
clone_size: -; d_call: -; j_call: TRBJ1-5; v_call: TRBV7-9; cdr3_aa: CASSPGGTPNQPQHF; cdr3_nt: TGTGCCAGCAGCCCCGGGGGGACACCAAATCAGCCCCAGCATTTT
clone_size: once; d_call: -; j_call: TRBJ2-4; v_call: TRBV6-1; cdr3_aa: CASSDYRDLAKNIQYF; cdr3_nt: TGTGCCAGCAGTGACTATCGAGATCTAGCCAAAAACATTCAGTACTTC
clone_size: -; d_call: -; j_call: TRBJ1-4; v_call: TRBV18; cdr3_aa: CASSPELLGTNEKLFF; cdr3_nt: TGTGCCAGCTCACCAGAACTGCTCGGAACTAATGAAAAACTGTTTTTT
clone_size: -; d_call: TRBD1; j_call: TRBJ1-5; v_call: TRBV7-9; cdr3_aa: CASSLGGQAGQPQHF; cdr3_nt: TGTGCCAGCAGCTTAGGGGGACAGGCTGGACAGCCCCAGCATTTT
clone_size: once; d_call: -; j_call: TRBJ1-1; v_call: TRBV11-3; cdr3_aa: CASRVTALNTEAFF; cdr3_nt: TGTGCCAGCAGAGTGACAGCGTTGAACACTGAAGCTTTCTTT
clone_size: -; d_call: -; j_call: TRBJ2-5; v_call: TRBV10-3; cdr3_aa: CAISEGSGLNQETQYF; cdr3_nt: TGTGCCATCAGTGAGGGTAGCGGACTCAACCAAGAGACCCAGTACTTC
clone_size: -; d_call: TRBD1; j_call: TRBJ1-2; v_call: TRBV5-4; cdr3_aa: CASRDQGAGYGYTF; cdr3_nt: TGTGCCAGCAGGGACCAGGGGGCGGGCTATGGCTACACCTTC
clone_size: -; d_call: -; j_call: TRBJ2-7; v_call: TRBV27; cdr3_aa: CASSHKDFSYEQYF; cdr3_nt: TGTGCCAGCAGCCATAAGGACTTCTCCTACGAGCAGTACTTC
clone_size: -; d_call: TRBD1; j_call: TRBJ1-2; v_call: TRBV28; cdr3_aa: CASSFGQGDYGYTF; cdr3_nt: TGTGCCAGCAGTTTTGGACAGGGGGACTATGGCTACACCTTC
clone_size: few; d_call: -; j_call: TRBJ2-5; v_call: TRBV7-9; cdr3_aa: CASSPVRAEETQYF; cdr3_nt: TGTGCCAGCAGCCCAGTCAGGGCTGAAGAGACCCAGTACTTC
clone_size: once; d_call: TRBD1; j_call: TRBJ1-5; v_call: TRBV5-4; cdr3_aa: CASSLGGTGGQPQHF; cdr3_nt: TGTGCCAGCAGCTTGGGAGGGACAGGGGGTCAGCCCCAGCATTTT
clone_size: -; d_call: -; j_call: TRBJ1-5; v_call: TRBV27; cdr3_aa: CASSRQANQPQHF; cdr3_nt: TGTGCCAGTAGTAGACAGGCGAATCAGCCCCAGCATTTT
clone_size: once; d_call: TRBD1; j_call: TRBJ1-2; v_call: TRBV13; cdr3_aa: CASSLTDRGYGYTF; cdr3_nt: TGTGCCAGCAGCCTGACGGACAGGGGCTATGGCTACACCTTC
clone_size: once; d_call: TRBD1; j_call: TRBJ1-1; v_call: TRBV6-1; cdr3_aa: CASSGRDRDLVNTEAFF; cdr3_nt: TGTGCCAGCAGTGGCCGGGACAGGGATTTGGTGAACACTGAAGCTTTCTTT
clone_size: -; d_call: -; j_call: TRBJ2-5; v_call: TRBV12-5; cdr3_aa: CASAPQSSQTQYF; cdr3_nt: TGTGCTAGTGCCCCACAGTCCTCGCAGACCCAGTACTTC
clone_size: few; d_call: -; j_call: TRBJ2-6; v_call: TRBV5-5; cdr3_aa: CASSLFSTVKYSGANVLTF; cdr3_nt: TGTGCCAGCAGCTTGTTTTCCACAGTGAAATACTCTGGGGCCAACGTCCTGACTTTC
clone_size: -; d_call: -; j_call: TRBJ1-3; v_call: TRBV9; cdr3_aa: CASSVTGSSGNTIYF; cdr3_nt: TGTGCCAGCAGCGTAACAGGTAGCTCTGGAAACACCATATATTTT
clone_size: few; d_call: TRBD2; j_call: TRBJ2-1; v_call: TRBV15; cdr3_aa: CATSPGLADYNEQFF; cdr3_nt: TGTGCCACCAGCCCGGGACTAGCAGACTACAATGAGCAGTTCTTC
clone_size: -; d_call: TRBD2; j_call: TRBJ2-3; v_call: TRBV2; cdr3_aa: CASSEREDTDTQYF; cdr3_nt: TGTGCCAGCAGTGAACGGGAGGACACAGATACGCAGTATTTT
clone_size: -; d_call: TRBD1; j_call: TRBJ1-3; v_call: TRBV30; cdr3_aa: CACSPAGQGSPFSGNTIYF; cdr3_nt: TGTGCCTGCTCCCCAGCCGGACAGGGAAGTCCCTTCTCTGGAAACACCATATATTTT
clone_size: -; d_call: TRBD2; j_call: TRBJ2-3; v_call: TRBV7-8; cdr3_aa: CASSPDLTSGTTDTQYF; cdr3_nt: TGTGCCAGCAGCCCGGACCTGACTAGCGGGACCACAGATACGCAGTATTTT
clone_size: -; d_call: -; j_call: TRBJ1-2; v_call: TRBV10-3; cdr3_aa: CAISQDRGYTF; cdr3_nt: TGTGCCATCAGCCAAGACAGGGGCTACACCTTC
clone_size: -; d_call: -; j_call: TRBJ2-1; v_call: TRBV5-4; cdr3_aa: CASSLAQSGVDEQFF; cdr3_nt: TGTGCCAGCAGCTTGGCACAGTCCGGGGTCGATGAGCAGTTCTTC
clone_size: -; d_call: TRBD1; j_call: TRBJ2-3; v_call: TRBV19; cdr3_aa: CASTLGTGGTDTQYF; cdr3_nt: TGTGCCAGTACCCTCGGGACAGGGGGAACAGATACGCAGTATTTT
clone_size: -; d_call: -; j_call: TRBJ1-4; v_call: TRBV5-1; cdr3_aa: CASSPAQGATNEKLFF; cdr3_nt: TGCGCCAGCAGCCCCGCACAGGGTGCAACTAATGAAAAACTGTTTTTT
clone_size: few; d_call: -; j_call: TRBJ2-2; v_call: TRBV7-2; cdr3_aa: CASPRTGELFF; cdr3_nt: TGTGCCAGCCCGCGCACCGGGGAGCTGTTTTTT
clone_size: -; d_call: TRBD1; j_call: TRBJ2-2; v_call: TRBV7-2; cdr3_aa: CASSLTAPDRGLTGELFF; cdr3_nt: TGTGCCAGCAGCTTAACTGCCCCTGACAGGGGGCTCACCGGGGAGCTGTTTTTT
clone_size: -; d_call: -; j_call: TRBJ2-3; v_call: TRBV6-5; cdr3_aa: CASSLITGADTQYF; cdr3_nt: TGTGCCAGCAGTCTAATAACCGGGGCAGATACGCAGTATTTT
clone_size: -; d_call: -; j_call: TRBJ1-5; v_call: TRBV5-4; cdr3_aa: CASSTEGSQPQHF; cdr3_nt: TGTGCCAGCAGCACGGAGGGTAGTCAGCCCCAGCATTTT
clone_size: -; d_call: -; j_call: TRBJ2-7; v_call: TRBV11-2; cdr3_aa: CASSLGSSWGEQYF; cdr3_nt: TGTGCCAGCAGCTTAGGGTCTAGCTGGGGCGAGCAGTACTTC
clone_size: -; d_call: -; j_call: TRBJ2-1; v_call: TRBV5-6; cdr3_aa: CASSFGGVYGHNNEQFF; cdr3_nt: TGTGCCAGCAGCTTTGGGGGCGTTTACGGACACAACAATGAGCAGTTCTTC
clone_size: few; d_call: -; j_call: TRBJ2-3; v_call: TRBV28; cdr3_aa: CASSPSLGGTDTQYF; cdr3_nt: TGTGCCAGCAGCCCCTCCTTGGGCGGCACAGATACGCAGTATTTT
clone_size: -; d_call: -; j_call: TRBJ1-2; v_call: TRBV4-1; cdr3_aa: CASSQQGVGSGYTF; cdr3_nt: TGCGCCAGCAGCCAGCAGGGTGTCGGTAGTGGCTACACCTTC
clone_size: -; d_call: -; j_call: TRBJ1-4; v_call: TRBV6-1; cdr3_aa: CASRKISNEKLFF; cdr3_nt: TGTGCCAGCAGGAAGATCAGTAATGAAAAACTGTTTTTT
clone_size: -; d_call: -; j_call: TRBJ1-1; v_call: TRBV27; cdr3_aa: CASTPAGQNTEAFF; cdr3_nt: TGTGCCAGCACCCCAGCGGGTCAGAACACTGAAGCTTTCTTT
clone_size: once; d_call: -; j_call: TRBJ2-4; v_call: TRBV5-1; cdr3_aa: CASSLGGARDIQYF; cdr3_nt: TGCGCCAGCAGCTTGGGCGGGGCAAGGGACATTCAGTACTTC
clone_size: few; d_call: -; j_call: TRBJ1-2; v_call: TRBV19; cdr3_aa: CASSPSLSDYGYTF; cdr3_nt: TGTGCCAGTAGTCCCTCGTTATCGGACTATGGCTACACCTTC
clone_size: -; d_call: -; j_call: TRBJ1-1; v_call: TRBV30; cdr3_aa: CAFQGIAEAFF; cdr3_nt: TGTGCCTTCCAGGGAATCGCTGAAGCTTTCTTT
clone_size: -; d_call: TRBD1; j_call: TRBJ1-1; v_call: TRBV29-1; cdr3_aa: CSANTGTGGTEAFF; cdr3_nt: TGCAGCGCGAACACCGGGACAGGAGGCACTGAAGCTTTCTTT
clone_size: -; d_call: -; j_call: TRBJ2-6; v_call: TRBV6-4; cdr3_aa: CASSDGHHSGANVLTF; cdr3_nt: TGTGCCAGCAGTGACGGACATCACTCTGGGGCCAACGTCCTGACTTTC
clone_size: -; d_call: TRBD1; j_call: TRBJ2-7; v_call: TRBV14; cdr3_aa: CASSTRQGPEQYF; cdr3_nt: TGTGCCAGCAGCACCCGACAGGGTCCCGAGCAGTACTTC
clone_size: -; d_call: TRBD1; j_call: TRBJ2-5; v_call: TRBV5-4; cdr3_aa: CASSLGGQESETQYF; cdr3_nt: TGTGCCAGCAGCTTGGGGGGACAGGAGTCAGAGACCCAGTACTTC
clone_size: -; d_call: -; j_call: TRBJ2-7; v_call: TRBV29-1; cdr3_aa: CSVSSSYEQYF; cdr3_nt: TGCAGCGTTTCCAGCTCCTACGAGCAGTACTTC
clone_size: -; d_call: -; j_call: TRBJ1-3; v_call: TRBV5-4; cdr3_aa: CASSAPGNRNTIYF; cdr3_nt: TGTGCCAGCAGCGCGCCGGGAAACCGGAACACCATATATTTT
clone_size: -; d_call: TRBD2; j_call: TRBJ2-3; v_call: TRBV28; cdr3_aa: CASSFAGGGADTQYF; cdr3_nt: TGTGCCAGCAGTTTTGCGGGAGGGGGGGCAGATACGCAGTATTTT
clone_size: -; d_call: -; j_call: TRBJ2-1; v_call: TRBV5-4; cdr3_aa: CASQLEGVSNEQFF; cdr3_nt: TGTGCCAGCCAACTAGAGGGGGTCAGCAATGAGCAGTTCTTC
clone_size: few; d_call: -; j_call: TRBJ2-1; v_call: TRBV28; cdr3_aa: CASTAAGAYNEQFF; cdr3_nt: TGTGCCAGCACAGCTGCTGGAGCCTACAATGAGCAGTTCTTC
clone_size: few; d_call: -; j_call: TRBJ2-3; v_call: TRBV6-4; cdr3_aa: CASSDMAGDGTDTQYF; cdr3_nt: TGTGCCAGCAGTGACATGGCAGGGGATGGCACAGATACGCAGTATTTT
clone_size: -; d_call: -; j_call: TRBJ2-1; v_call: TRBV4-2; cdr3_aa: CASSQDYYNEQFF; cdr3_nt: TGTGCCAGCAGCCAAGACTACTACAATGAGCAGTTCTTC
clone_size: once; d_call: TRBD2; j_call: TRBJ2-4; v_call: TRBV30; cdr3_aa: CAWSVRDSGRAAKNIQYF; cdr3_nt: TGTGCCTGGAGTGTAAGAGATTCCGGGAGGGCAGCCAAAAACATTCAGTACTTC
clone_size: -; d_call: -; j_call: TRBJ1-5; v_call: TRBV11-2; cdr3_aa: CASSLRDSNQPQHF; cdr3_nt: TGTGCCAGCAGCCTGAGGGATAGCAATCAGCCCCAGCATTTT
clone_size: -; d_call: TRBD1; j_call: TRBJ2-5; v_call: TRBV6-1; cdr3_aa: CASSGGHQTGETQYF; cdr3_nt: TGTGCCAGCAGTGGGGGACACCAGACAGGGGAGACCCAGTACTTC
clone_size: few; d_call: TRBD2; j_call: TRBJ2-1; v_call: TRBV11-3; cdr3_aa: CASSLGGRGGHNEQFF; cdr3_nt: TGTGCCAGCAGCCTCGGCGGGAGGGGGGGACACAATGAGCAGTTCTTC
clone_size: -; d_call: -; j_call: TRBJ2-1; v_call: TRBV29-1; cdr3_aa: CSVTLALGFNEQFF; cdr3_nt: TGCAGCGTCACTCTAGCCCTCGGATTCAATGAGCAGTTCTTC
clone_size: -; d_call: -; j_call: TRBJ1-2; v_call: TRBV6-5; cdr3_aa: CASIPVGGYGYTF; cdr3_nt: TGTGCCAGCATTCCGGTGGGAGGCTATGGCTACACCTTC